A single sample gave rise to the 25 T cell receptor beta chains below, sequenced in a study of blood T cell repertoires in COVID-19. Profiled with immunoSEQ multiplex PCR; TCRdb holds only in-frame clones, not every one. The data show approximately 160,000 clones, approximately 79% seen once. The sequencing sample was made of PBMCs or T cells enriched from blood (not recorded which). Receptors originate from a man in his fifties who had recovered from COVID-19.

The chain's CDR3 is CASSLRQVEAFF. In DNA form, the CDR3 reads TGTGCCAGCAGTCTTCGACAGGTTGAAGCTTTCTTT. The genes are TRBV2 and TRBJ1-1, with a tentative D call TRBD1 (6 bases). Germline lookup yields CDR1 SNHLY and CDR2 FYNNEI. The CDR3 totals 12 residues. Trimming cost V 5 bases and J 7 bases, with 11 bases left between them.

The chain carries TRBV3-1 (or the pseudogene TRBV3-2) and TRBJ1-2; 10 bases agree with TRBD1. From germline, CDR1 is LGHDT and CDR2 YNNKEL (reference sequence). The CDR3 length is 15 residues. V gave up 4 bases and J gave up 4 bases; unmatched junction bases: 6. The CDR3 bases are TGTGCCAGCAGCCGAGGACAGGGGGAAGGCTATGGCTACACCTTC. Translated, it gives CASSRGQGEGYGYTF.

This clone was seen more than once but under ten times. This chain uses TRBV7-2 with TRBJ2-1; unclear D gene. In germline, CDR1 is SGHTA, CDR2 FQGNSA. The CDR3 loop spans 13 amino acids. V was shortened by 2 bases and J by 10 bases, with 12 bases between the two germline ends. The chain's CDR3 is CASSLNLRLEQFF. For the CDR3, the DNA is TGTGCCAGCAGCTTAAATCTGAGGTTAGAGCAGTTCTTC.

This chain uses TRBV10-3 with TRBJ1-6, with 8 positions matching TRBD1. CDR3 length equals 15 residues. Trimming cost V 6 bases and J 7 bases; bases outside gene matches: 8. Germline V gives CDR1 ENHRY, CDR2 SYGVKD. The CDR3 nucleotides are TGTGCCATCAGGGCGACAGGGGTAAGGAATTCACCCCTCCACTTT. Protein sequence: CAIRATGVRNSPLHF.

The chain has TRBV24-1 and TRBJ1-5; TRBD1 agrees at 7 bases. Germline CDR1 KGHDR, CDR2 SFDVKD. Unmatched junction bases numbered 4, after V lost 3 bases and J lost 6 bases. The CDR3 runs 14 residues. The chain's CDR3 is CATSDGQVGQPQHF. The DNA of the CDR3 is TGTGCCACCAGTGATGGACAGGTCGGTCAGCCCCAGCATTTT.

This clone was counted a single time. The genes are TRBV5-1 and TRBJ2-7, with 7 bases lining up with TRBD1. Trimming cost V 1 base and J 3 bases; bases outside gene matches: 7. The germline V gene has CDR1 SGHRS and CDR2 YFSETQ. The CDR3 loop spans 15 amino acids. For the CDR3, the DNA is TGCGCCAGCAGCTTGACCGGGACAGAGTACTACGAGCAGTACTTC. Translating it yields CASSLTGTEYYEQYF.

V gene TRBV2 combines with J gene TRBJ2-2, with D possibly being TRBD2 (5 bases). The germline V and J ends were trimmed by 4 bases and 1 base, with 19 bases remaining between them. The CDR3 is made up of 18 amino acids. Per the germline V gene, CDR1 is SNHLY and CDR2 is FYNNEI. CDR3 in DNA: TGTGCCAGCAGTGGCCAATATGGGGTCCGGGGGAACACCGGGGAGCTGTTTTTT. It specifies CASSGQYGVRGNTGELFF.

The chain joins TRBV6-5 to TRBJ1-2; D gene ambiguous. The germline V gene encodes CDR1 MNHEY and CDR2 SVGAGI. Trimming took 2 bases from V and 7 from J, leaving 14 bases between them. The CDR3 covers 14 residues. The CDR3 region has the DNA TGTGCCAGCAGTTACGACGACATAGTGGCTGGCTACACCTTC. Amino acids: CASSYDDIVAGYTF.

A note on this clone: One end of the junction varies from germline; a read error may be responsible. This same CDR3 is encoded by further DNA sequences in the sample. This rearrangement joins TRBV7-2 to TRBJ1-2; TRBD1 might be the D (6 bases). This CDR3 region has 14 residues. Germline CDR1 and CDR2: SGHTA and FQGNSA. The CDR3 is CASSLGTANYGYTF. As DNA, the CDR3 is TGTGCCAGCAGCTTAGGGACAGCTAACTATGGCTATACCTTC.

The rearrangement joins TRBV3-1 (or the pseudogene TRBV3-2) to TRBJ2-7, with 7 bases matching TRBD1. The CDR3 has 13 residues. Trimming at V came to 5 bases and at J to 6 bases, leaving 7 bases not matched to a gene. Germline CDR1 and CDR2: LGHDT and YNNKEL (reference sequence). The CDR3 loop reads CASSYSHRGEQYF. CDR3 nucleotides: TGTGCCAGCAGCTACTCCCACAGGGGCGAGCAGTACTTC.

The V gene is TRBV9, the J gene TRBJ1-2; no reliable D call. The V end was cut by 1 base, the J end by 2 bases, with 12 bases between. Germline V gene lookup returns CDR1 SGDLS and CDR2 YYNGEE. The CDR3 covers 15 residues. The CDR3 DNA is TGTGCCAGCAGCGTAACTGGGCAGGCCAACTATGGCTACACCTTC. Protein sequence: CASSVTGQANYGYTF.

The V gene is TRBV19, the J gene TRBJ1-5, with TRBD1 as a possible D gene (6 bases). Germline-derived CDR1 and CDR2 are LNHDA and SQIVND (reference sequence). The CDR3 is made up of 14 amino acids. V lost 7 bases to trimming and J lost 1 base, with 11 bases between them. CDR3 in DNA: TGTGCCAGTAAACTAGGACAGAGCAATCAGCCCCAGCATTTT. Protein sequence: CASKLGQSNQPQHF.

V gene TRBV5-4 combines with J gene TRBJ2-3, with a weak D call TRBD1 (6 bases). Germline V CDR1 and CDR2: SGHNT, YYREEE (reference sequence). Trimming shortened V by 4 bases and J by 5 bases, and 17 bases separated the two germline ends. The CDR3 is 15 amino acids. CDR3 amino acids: CASSNDWGPEDTQYF. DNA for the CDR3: TGTGCCAGCAGCAATGATTGGGGGCCGGAAGATACGCAGTATTTT.

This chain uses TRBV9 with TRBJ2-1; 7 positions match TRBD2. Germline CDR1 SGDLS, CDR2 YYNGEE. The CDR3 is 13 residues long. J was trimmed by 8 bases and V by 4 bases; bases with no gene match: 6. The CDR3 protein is CASSLRGVDEQFF. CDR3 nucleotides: TGTGCCAGCAGCCTTCGGGGGGTCGATGAGCAGTTCTTC. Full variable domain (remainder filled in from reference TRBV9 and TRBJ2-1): DSGVTQTPKHLITATGQRVTLRCSPRSGDLSVYWYQQSLDQGLQFLIQYYNGEERAKGNILERFSAQQFPDLHSELNLSSLELGDSALYFCASSLRGVDEQFFGPGTRLTVL.

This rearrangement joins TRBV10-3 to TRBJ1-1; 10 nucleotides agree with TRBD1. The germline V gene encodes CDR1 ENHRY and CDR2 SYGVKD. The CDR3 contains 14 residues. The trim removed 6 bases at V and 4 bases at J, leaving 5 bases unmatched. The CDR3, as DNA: TGTGCCATCAGGGACAGGGGGTATACCACTGAAGCTTTCTTT. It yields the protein CAIRDRGYTTEAFF.

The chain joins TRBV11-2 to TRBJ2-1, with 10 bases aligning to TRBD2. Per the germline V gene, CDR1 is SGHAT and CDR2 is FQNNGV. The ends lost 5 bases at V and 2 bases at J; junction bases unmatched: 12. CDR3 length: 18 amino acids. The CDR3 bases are TGTGCCAGCAGCCCCGCCGGGTCTAGCGGGGGACCCTACAATGAGCAGTTCTTC. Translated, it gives CASSPAGSSGGPYNEQFF.

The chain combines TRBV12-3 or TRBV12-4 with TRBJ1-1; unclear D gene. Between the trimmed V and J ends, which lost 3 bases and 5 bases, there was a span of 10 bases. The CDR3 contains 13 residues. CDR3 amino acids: CASSLGWRTEAFF. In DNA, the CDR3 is TGTGCCAGCAGTTTGGGGTGGAGGACTGAAGCTTTCTTT.

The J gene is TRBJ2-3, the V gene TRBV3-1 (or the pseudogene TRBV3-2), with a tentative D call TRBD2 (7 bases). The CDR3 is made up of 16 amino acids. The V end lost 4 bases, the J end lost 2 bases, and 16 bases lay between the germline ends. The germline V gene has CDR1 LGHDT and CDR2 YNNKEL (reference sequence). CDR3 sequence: CASSPLGGHPTDTQYF. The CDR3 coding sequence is TGTGCCAGCAGCCCCCTGGGGGGGCACCCCACAGATACGCAGTATTTT.

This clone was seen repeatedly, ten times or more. Here the CDR3 reads CASSAGDSSYGYTF. The CDR3 bases are TGTGCCAGCAGTGCCGGGGACAGCTCCTATGGCTACACCTTC. This rearrangement joins TRBV11-3 to TRBJ1-2, with 7 bases matching TRBD1. After removal of 6 bases from V and 4 bases from J, the junction contained 8 bases not matched to a gene. Germline values: CDR1 SGHNT, CDR2 YENEEA. The CDR3 totals 14 residues.

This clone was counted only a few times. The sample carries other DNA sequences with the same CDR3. This chain's CDR3 is CASSQDLAGSYNEQFF. The DNA for the CDR3 is TGTGCCAGCAGCCAAGATCTGGCGGGGTCATACAATGAGCAGTTCTTC. The chain carries TRBV4-2 and TRBJ2-1; tentatively, D is TRBD2 (6 bases). The CDR3 is 16 amino acids. CDR1 LGHNA and CDR2 YNFKEQ come from the germline V gene. Trimming took 0 bases from V and 4 from J, leaving 13 bases between them.

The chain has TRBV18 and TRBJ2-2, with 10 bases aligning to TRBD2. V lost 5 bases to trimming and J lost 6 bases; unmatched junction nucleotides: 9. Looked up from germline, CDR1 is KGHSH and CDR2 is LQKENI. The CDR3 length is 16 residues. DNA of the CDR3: TGTGCCAGCTCAAGCACCGGGACTAGCGTTTCCGGGGAGCTGTTTTTT. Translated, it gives CASSSTGTSVSGELFF.

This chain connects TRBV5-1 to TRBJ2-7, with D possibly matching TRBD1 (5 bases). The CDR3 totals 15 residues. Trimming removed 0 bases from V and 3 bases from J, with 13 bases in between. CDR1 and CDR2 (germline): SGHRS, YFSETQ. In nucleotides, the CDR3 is TGCGCCAGCAGCTTGGTCAGTGACAGAGTCTACGAGCAGTACTTC. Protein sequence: CASSLVSDRVYEQYF.

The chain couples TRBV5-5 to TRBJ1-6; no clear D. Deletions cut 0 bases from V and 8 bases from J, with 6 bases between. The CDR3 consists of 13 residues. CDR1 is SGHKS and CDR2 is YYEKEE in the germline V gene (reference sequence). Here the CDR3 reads CASSLDWYSPLHF. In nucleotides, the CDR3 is TGTGCCAGCAGCTTGGACTGGTATTCACCCCTCCACTTT.

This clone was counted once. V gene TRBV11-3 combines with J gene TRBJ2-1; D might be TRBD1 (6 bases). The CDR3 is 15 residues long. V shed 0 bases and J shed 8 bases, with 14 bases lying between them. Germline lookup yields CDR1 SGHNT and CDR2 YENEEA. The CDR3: CASSLDLGTTDEQFF. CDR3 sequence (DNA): TGTGCCAGCAGCTTAGATCTAGGGACAACCGATGAGCAGTTCTTC.

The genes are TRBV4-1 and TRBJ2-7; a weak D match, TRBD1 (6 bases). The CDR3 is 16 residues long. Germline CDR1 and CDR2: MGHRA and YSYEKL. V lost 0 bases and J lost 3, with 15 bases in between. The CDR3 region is CASSQELVRGVYEQYF. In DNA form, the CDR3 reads TGCGCCAGCAGCCAAGAATTGGTCAGGGGTGTCTACGAGCAGTACTTC.